Listed here are 19 T cell receptor beta chains from one sample, sequenced in a study of cytomegalovirus exposure and HLA in healthy donors. PCR amplification relied on 60 Vbeta primers (plus 13 Jbeta primers). Profiled with immunoSEQ multiplex PCR; TCRdb holds only in-frame clones, not every one. The data contain about 150,000 clones, 76% of them singletons. The sample was PBMCs. The source of these receptors is a male donor in good health and CMV-seronegative.

The rearrangement uses TRBV6-5 and TRBJ2-1; 13 nucleotides line up with TRBD2. V lost 4 bases, J lost 6 bases, and 6 bases stayed unmatched. Germline V gene data show CDR1 as MNHEY and CDR2 as SVGAGI. The CDR3 has 16 residues. The CDR3 sequence: CASSSLLAGGRNEQFF. Written as DNA, the CDR3 is TGTGCCAGCAGTTCCTTACTAGCGGGAGGGCGCAATGAGCAGTTCTTC.

This rearrangement joins TRBV9 to TRBJ1-1; 8 positions match TRBD1. V lost 3 bases to trimming and J lost 6 bases; unmatched junction nucleotides: 10. The CDR3 consists of 15 residues. The germline gives CDR1 SGDLS, CDR2 YYNGEE. The chain's CDR3 is CASSASGQGRAEAFF. DNA for the CDR3: TGTGCCAGCAGCGCCTCCGGACAGGGAAGGGCTGAAGCTTTCTTT.

This clone was seen a few times. This chain uses TRBV7-3 with TRBJ2-1; D is uncertain. Germline V gene lookup returns CDR1 SGHTA and CDR2 FQGTGA. The CDR3 runs 14 residues. V lost 8 bases, J lost 8 bases, and 19 bases lay in between. Here the CDR3 reads CASSPGFGSDEQFF. CDR3 bases: TGTGCCAGCTCTCCCGGCTTCGGAAGCGATGAGCAGTTCTTC. The complete variable domain, with remaining parts taken from reference TRBV7-3 and TRBJ2-1, reads GAGVSQTPSNKVTEKGKYVELRCDPISGHTALYWYRQSLGQGPEFLIYFQGTGAADDSGLPNDRFFAVRPEGSVSTLKIQRTERGDSAVYLCASSPGFGSDEQFFGPGTRLTVL.

J is TRBJ2-5 and V is TRBV27; maybe TRBD1 (7 bases). The end of the DNA aligns better with TRBJ2-7, so the J call may be wrong. The germline CDR1 and CDR2 sequences are MNHEY and SMNVEV (reference sequence). This CDR3 is 13 amino acids long. CDR3 loop: CASSSQGGGEQYF. The CDR3 DNA follows: TGTGCCAGCAGTTCCCAGGGGGGCGGCGAGCAGTACTTC.

The chain couples TRBV19 to TRBJ2-7, with 9 nucleotides matching TRBD1. This CDR3 is 17 amino acids long. From germline, CDR1 is LNHDA and CDR2 SQIVND (reference sequence). J gave up 0 bases and V 6 bases, and 12 bases lay outside the gene matches. The DNA for the CDR3 is TGTGCCAGTAGCCTGGGAACAGGGGGCGCGGGCTCCTACGAGCAGTACTTC. Residues: CASSLGTGGAGSYEQYF.

This sequence joins TRBV6-1 and TRBJ2-7; D is possibly TRBD1 (6 bases). The germline gives CDR1 MNHNS, CDR2 SASEGT. The length of the CDR3 is 15 residues. With 4 bases removed from V and 5 bases from J, the gap between germline ends came to 18 bases. The CDR3 is CASSGFRAGEDEQYF. The CDR3 DNA sequence: TGTGCCAGCAGTGGATTTCGAGCAGGGGAAGACGAGCAGTACTTC.

This clone turned up a few times. The chain combines TRBV6-5 with TRBJ1-3; perhaps TRBD1 as D (6 bases). CDR1 is MNHEY and CDR2 is SVGAGI in the germline V gene. There are 16 residues in the CDR3. V was trimmed by 2 bases and J by 4 bases, leaving 15 bases between them. The CDR3 spells CASSYSGRGSGNTIYF. CDR3 nucleotide sequence: TGTGCCAGCAGTTACAGCGGCAGGGGCTCGGGAAACACCATATATTTT.

The chain employs TRBV6-1 and TRBJ2-7; TRBD1 matches 8 bases. The CDR3 runs to 14 residues. The J segment lost 1 base and the V segment lost 10 bases, leaving 9 bases of the junction unmatched. Per the germline V gene, CDR1 is MNHNS and CDR2 is SASEGT. The CDR3, as DNA: TGTGCCACCCGGGACAGGTTAATTTCCTACGAGCAGTACTTC. Its translation is CATRDRLISYEQYF.

The chain is built from TRBV28 and TRBJ2-3; D gene uncertain. The CDR3 is 17 amino acids. V gave up 3 bases and J gave up 0 bases, with 16 bases separating them. CDR1 is MDHEN and CDR2 is SYDVKM in the germline V gene. The CDR3 protein is CASSFPDLEQSTDTQYF. CDR3 coding DNA: TGTGCCAGCAGTTTCCCTGACCTGGAGCAGAGCACAGATACGCAGTATTTT.

This clone came up once. The rearrangement joins TRBV6-1 to TRBJ2-5, with D perhaps TRBD2 (6 bases). Trimming stripped 4 bases from V and 4 bases from J, with 10 bases between. The germline gives CDR1 MNHNS, CDR2 SASEGT. The CDR3 has 13 amino acids. The CDR3 bases are TGTGCCAGCAGTGGGGGGGTTCGAGAGACCCAGTACTTC. Its translation is CASSGGVRETQYF.

J is TRBJ1-1 and V is TRBV5-6, with D unclear. The CDR3 loop spans 14 amino acids. Germline V gene data show CDR1 as SGHDT and CDR2 as YYEEEE. Trimming took 1 base from V and 2 from J, leaving 9 bases between them. CDR3 sequence: CASSLSPINTEAFF. The CDR3 DNA sequence: TGTGCCAGCAGCTTGTCCCCTATAAACACTGAAGCTTTCTTT.

The chain recombines TRBV6-6 with TRBJ2-7, with 9 bases identical to TRBD2. Germline-derived CDR1 and CDR2 are MNHNY and SVGAGI (reference sequence). This CDR3 has 14 residues. Germline trimming cut 7 bases from V and 3 bases from J; bases unmatched to any gene: 7. This CDR3 is CASTKTSGDYEQYF. CDR3 bases: TGTGCCAGCACCAAGACTAGCGGCGACTACGAGCAGTACTTC.

This chain joins TRBV18 and TRBJ2-7; tentative D call: TRBD2 (5 bases). The CDR3 is made up of 13 amino acids. V was pared by 3 bases and J by 5 bases, with 11 bases between. Germline loops: CDR1 KGHSH, CDR2 LQKENI. This chain's CDR3 is CASSPWVGDEQYF. The CDR3 coding sequence is TGTGCCAGCTCACCTTGGGTCGGGGACGAGCAGTACTTC.

The chain has TRBV2 and TRBJ2-7, with 9 bases lining up with TRBD1. In germline, CDR1 is SNHLY, CDR2 FYNNEI. The CDR3 runs to 15 residues. The V and J ends lost 6 bases and 5 bases, in that order; junction bases with no gene match: 11. For the CDR3, the DNA is TGTGCCAGCAGACTGGGACAGGGTATGATCGACGAGCAGTACTTC. Protein: CASRLGQGMIDEQYF.

This rearrangement joins TRBV5-1 to TRBJ2-3; 8 nucleotides agree with TRBD2. CDR3 length: 14 amino acids. V was pared by 4 bases and J by 7 bases, with 8 bases of the junction left unmatched. CDR1 is SGHRS and CDR2 is YFSETQ in the germline V gene. The CDR3 DNA follows: TGCGCCAGCAGCCTGGGGGCGGGGGGCTATACGCAGTATTTT. It specifies CASSLGAGGYTQYF.

The CDR3 DNA reads as TGTGCCAGCAGCACTTCGACAGGGTCCAAAAACATTCAGTACTTC. Residues: CASSTSTGSKNIQYF. The chain combines TRBV7-2 with TRBJ2-4; 7 nucleotides align to TRBD1. The junction had 6 bases not matched to a gene; V was cut back by 5 bases and J by 2 bases. This CDR3 region has 15 residues. CDR1 is SGHTA, CDR2 FQGNSA, per germline. The full variable domain, completed using reference TRBV7-2 and TRBJ2-4, is GAGVSQSPSNKVTEKGKDVELRCDPISGHTALYWYRQSLGQGLEFLIYFQGNSAPDKSGLPSDRFSAERTGGSVSTLTIQRTQQEDSAVYLCASSTSTGSKNIQYFGAGTRLSVL.

This chain connects TRBV6-5 to TRBJ1-2; a possible D gene is TRBD1 (5 bases). Germline CDR1 is MNHEY and CDR2 is SVGAGI. Between the trimmed V and J ends, which lost 2 bases and 8 bases, there was a span of 12 bases. The CDR3 sequence is 13 residues long. CDR3 amino acids: CASSYRQSGGYTF. CDR3 coding DNA: TGTGCCAGCAGTTACCGACAGTCTGGCGGCTACACCTTC.

The V gene is TRBV2, the J gene TRBJ2-1, with 9 bases lining up with TRBD2. Germline CDR1 is SNHLY and CDR2 is FYNNEI. CDR3 length: 14 residues. V lost 6 bases and J lost 7; bases outside the gene matches: 7. The CDR3 DNA reads as TGTGCCAGCAGCGGCGGGGGGGGTAGGAATGAGCAGTTCTTC. It is translated as CASSGGGGRNEQFF.

This clone was recorded a few times. The genes are TRBV28 and TRBJ2-7; the match to TRBD2 covers 7 bases. V lost 6 bases and J lost 5; bases outside the gene matches: 13. CDR3 size: 15 residues. Germline assignment: CDR1 MDHEN and CDR2 SYDVKM. CDR3 sequence reads: CASRTGGMAGDEQYF. CDR3 bases: TGTGCCAGCAGAACGGGGGGAATGGCGGGAGACGAGCAGTACTTC.